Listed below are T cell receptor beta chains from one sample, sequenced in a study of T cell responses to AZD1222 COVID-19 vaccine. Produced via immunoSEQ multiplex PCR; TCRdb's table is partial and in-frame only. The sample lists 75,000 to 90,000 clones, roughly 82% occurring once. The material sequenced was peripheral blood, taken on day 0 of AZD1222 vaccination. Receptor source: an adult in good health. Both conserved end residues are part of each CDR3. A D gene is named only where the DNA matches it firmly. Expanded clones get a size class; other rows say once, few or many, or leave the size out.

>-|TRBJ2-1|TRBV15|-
TGTGCCACCAGCAGAGAGCCCCCTGGGAGGAGCTCCTACAATGAGCAGTTCTTC
CATSREPPGRSSYNEQFF
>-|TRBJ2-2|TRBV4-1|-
TGCGCCAGCAGCCTCAGCGTCGACACCGGGGAGCTGTTTTTT
CASSLSVDTGELFF
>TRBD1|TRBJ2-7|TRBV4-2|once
TGTGCCAGCAGCCAATCTTTGGGACAGTCCTACGAGCAGTACTTC
CASSQSLGQSYEQYF
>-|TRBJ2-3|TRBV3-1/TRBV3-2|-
TGTGCCAGCAGCCAAATGCGGGCCGGAGATACGCAGTATTTT
CASSQMRAGDTQYF
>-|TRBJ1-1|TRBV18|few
TGTGCCAGCTCACCACCCCAGGGACGGAAGGACACTGAAGCTTTCTTT
CASSPPQGRKDTEAFF
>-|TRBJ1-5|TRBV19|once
TGTGCCAGTAGTCCCCCGATGAATAGCAATCAGCCCCAGCATTTT
CASSPPMNSNQPQHF
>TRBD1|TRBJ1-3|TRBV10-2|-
TGCGCCAGCAGTGAGTTTGGTGCCACCGGGACAGCTGGAAACACCATATATTTT
CASSEFGATGTAGNTIYF
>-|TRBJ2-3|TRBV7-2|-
TGTGCCAGCAGCTTACGGTCGACGGGGAGCACAGATACGCAGTATTTT
CASSLRSTGSTDTQYF
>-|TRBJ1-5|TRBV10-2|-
TGCGCCAGCAGTCTTAACAATCAGCCCCAGCATTTT
CASSLNNQPQHF
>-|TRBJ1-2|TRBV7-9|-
TGTGCCAGCAGCATCACCGAAGGGGGGGCCCGCCGTGGCGGCTACACCTTC
CASSITEGGARRGGYTF
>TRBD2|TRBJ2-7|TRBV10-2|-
TGCGCCAGCAAGACTAGCGGGAGGGCCTTGGAACACTACGAGCAGTACTTC
CASKTSGRALEHYEQYF
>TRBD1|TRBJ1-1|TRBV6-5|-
TGTGCCAGCAGCCCCGGGACAGCCTCAAACACTGAAGCTTTCTTT
CASSPGTASNTEAFF
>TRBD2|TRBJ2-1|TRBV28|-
TGTGCCAGCAGTTACCCGGGACTAGCGGGAGTTGACCCGTTCTTC
CASSYPGLAGVDPFF
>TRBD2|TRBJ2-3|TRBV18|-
TGTGCCAGCTCACCGAGGACTAGCTCGGATACGCAGTATTTT
CASSPRTSSDTQYF
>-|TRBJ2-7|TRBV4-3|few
TGCGCCAGCAGCCAAGATGTAGACAGGTCCTACGAGCAGTACTTC
CASSQDVDRSYEQYF
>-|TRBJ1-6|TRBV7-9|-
TGTGCCAGCAGCTTCGGTGTGGGCTCACCCCTCCACTTT
CASSFGVGSPLHF
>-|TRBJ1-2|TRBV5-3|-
TGTGCCAGAAGACCAGGACGGAGCCCCAACTATGGCTACACCTTC
CARRPGRSPNYGYTF
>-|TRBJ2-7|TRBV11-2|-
TGTGCCAGCAGAACGGGGTTGGGCGAGCAGTACTTC
CASRTGLGEQYF
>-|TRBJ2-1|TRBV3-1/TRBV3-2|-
TGTGCCAGCAGCCCGCCAGGGTCTAATGAGCAGTTCTTC
CASSPPGSNEQFF
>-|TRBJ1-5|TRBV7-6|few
TGTGCCAGCAGCTTAAGTAGCAATCAGCCCCAGCATTTT
CASSLSSNQPQHF
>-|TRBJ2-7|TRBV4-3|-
TGCGCCAGCAGCCAAGATGTCGGGGACCTCTACGAGCAGTACTTC
CASSQDVGDLYEQYF
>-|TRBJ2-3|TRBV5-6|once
TGTGCCAGCACCGTTGGCCCTAGCGAATCAGATACGCAGTATTTT
CASTVGPSESDTQYF